A selection of T cell receptor beta chains follows, all from one sample in a study of cytomegalovirus exposure and HLA in healthy donors. Method: immunoSEQ multiplex PCR; TCRdb's copy keeps in-frame clones and lacks some. The profile shows roughly 220,000 clones, around 75% of them singletons. Sequenced input: PBMCs. These TCRs come from a woman aged 25 to 39 in good health and CMV-seronegative. Both conserved end residues are part of each CDR3. Each record gives: clone size, D gene, V gene, J gene, CDR3 DNA, CDR3 protein. The D gene is left open where the match is weak. For some rows the clone size is stated as once, few or many, or as a class when expanded; others skip it.

clone_size: once
d_call: TRBD1
v_call: TRBV9
j_call: TRBJ1-2
cdr3_nt: TGTGCCAGCAGCCTCCGGGACAGAGCTAACTATGGCTACACCTTC
cdr3_aa: CASSLRDRANYGYTF

clone_size: NA
d_call: NA
v_call: TRBV4-1
j_call: TRBJ2-7
cdr3_nt: TGCGCCAGCAGCCAAGGGCCGGGAGAAACTTACGAGCAGTACTTC
cdr3_aa: CASSQGPGETYEQYF

clone_size: NA
d_call: NA
v_call: TRBV7-8
j_call: TRBJ2-1
cdr3_nt: TGTGCCAGCAGCTTAAGCACCCTAGGGCAGTTCTTC
cdr3_aa: CASSLSTLGQFF

clone_size: NA
d_call: TRBD1
v_call: TRBV5-5
j_call: TRBJ1-1
cdr3_nt: TGTGCCAGCAGGGCACAGGGGGCCCTTGACACTGAAGCTTTCTTT
cdr3_aa: CASRAQGALDTEAFF

clone_size: NA
d_call: NA
v_call: TRBV2
j_call: TRBJ2-1
cdr3_nt: TGTGCCAGCAGCCCCCCAGGGCAGGGCTCCTACAATGAGCAGTTCTTC
cdr3_aa: CASSPPGQGSYNEQFF

clone_size: NA
d_call: NA
v_call: TRBV27
j_call: TRBJ2-3
cdr3_nt: TGTGCCAGCAGTTTGGGAGCCAGGAACACAGATACGCAGTATTTT
cdr3_aa: CASSLGARNTDTQYF

clone_size: NA
d_call: NA
v_call: TRBV5-4
j_call: TRBJ2-2
cdr3_nt: TGTGCCAGCAGCAACCTAGGAGTAAACACCGGGGAGCTGTTTTTT
cdr3_aa: CASSNLGVNTGELFF

clone_size: NA
d_call: NA
v_call: TRBV5-6
j_call: TRBJ2-1
cdr3_nt: TGTGCCAGCAGTCAAGGACAATACTCCTACAATGAGCAGTTCTTC
cdr3_aa: CASSQGQYSYNEQFF

clone_size: NA
d_call: NA
v_call: TRBV28
j_call: TRBJ1-5
cdr3_nt: TGTGCCAGCAGTTTGCGGGGATATAGCAATCAGCCCCAGCATTTT
cdr3_aa: CASSLRGYSNQPQHF

clone_size: NA
d_call: NA
v_call: TRBV7-6
j_call: TRBJ1-1
cdr3_nt: TGTGCCAGCAGCTTAGAGCCGAGGACTGAAGCTTTCTTT
cdr3_aa: CASSLEPRTEAFF

clone_size: few
d_call: TRBD1
v_call: TRBV10-3
j_call: TRBJ1-1
cdr3_nt: TGTGCCATCATTAATGGGACAGGGAACACTGAAGCTTTCTTT
cdr3_aa: CAIINGTGNTEAFF

clone_size: NA
d_call: TRBD1
v_call: TRBV7-9
j_call: TRBJ1-3
cdr3_nt: TGTTCCAGCAGCTCGCGGGACAGAAAGGGGAACACCATATATTTT
cdr3_aa: CSSSSRDRKGNTIYF

clone_size: NA
d_call: TRBD2
v_call: TRBV28
j_call: TRBJ2-5
cdr3_nt: TGTGCCAGCACCATTACTAGCGGGGGGGCCGGGGAGACCCAGTACTTC
cdr3_aa: CASTITSGGAGETQYF

clone_size: NA
d_call: TRBD1
v_call: TRBV5-4
j_call: TRBJ2-5
cdr3_nt: TGTGCCAGCAGCCTCAGGGGGCTTCAAGAGACCCAGTACTTC
cdr3_aa: CASSLRGLQETQYF

clone_size: NA
d_call: NA
v_call: TRBV30
j_call: TRBJ2-7
cdr3_nt: TGTGCCTGGAGTGACCCCCGGGTAACGTACTTC
cdr3_aa: CAWSDPRVTYF

clone_size: few
d_call: TRBD2
v_call: TRBV7-9
j_call: TRBJ2-3
cdr3_nt: TGTGCCAGCAGCTCCACAAACAAGCGGGGGGGCACAGATACGCAGTATTTT
cdr3_aa: CASSSTNKRGGTDTQYF

clone_size: once
d_call: TRBD2
v_call: TRBV7-2
j_call: TRBJ2-1
cdr3_nt: TGTGCCAGCAGCTTGGGGGGGGAGGAGTACAATGAGCAGTTCTTC
cdr3_aa: CASSLGGEEYNEQFF

clone_size: NA
d_call: NA
v_call: TRBV7-9
j_call: TRBJ2-7
cdr3_nt: TGTTCCAGCAGATTAGACAACTACGAGCAGTACTTC
cdr3_aa: CSSRLDNYEQYF

clone_size: NA
d_call: TRBD1
v_call: TRBV19
j_call: TRBJ1-1
cdr3_nt: TGTGCCAGTAGTATCAATACAGGGGAAGGGGCTGAAGCTTTCTTT
cdr3_aa: CASSINTGEGAEAFF

clone_size: NA
d_call: NA
v_call: TRBV5-1
j_call: TRBJ2-3
cdr3_nt: TGCGCCAGCACTCTTAACGGAGGCCTCGTGGATACGCAGTATTTT
cdr3_aa: CASTLNGGLVDTQYF

clone_size: NA
d_call: TRBD1
v_call: TRBV30
j_call: TRBJ1-3
cdr3_nt: TGTGCCTGGAGTGTACCTGGGACAGGGAACCTTGATGCCATATATTTT
cdr3_aa: CAWSVPGTGNLDAIYF

clone_size: NA
d_call: TRBD2
v_call: TRBV6-1
j_call: TRBJ2-7
cdr3_nt: TGTGCCAGCAGTGAAAGCGGGGGGGCCAACGAGCAGTACTTC
cdr3_aa: CASSESGGANEQYF

clone_size: NA
d_call: NA
v_call: TRBV2
j_call: TRBJ1-2
cdr3_nt: TGTGCCAGCACAACAGGGAGCTATGGCTACACCTTC
cdr3_aa: CASTTGSYGYTF

clone_size: NA
d_call: NA
v_call: TRBV18
j_call: TRBJ2-1
cdr3_nt: TGTGCCAGCTCCCCCCTCCAGGGCTCCTACAATGAGCAGTTCTTC
cdr3_aa: CASSPLQGSYNEQFF

clone_size: NA
d_call: TRBD2
v_call: TRBV27
j_call: TRBJ2-2
cdr3_nt: TGTGCCAGCTCCCCCTGGGGGGGGTTCACCGGGGAGCTGTTTTTT
cdr3_aa: CASSPWGGFTGELFF

clone_size: NA
d_call: NA
v_call: TRBV5-4
j_call: TRBJ2-5
cdr3_nt: TGTGCCAGCAGCTCCAGGCGAGGCCGTGGGGGGGAGACCCAGTACTTC
cdr3_aa: CASSSRRGRGGETQYF

clone_size: few
d_call: TRBD1
v_call: TRBV5-6
j_call: TRBJ1-4
cdr3_nt: TGTGCCAGCAGCTTGACAGGGGAACTGAATGAAAAACTGTTTTTT
cdr3_aa: CASSLTGELNEKLFF

clone_size: NA
d_call: TRBD1
v_call: TRBV25-1
j_call: TRBJ1-1
cdr3_nt: TGTGCCAGCAGAGGTCCGTTCGACAGGGAGATAACTGAAGCTTTCTTT
cdr3_aa: CASRGPFDREITEAFF

clone_size: few
d_call: NA
v_call: TRBV6-5
j_call: TRBJ1-5
cdr3_nt: TGTGCCACCAGGACAAGGAGCAATCAGCCCCAGCATTTT
cdr3_aa: CATRTRSNQPQHF

clone_size: NA
d_call: NA
v_call: TRBV10-2
j_call: TRBJ1-4
cdr3_nt: TGCGCCAGCAGTGACAGGGTGGGGACTAATGAAAAACTGTTTTTT
cdr3_aa: CASSDRVGTNEKLFF

clone_size: NA
d_call: NA
v_call: TRBV7-9
j_call: TRBJ1-1
cdr3_nt: TGTGCCAGCAGCTTAGTGGCCAGCACTGAAGCTTTCTTT
cdr3_aa: CASSLVASTEAFF

clone_size: few
d_call: NA
v_call: TRBV5-1
j_call: TRBJ2-2
cdr3_nt: TGCGCCAGCAGCTTGCTGACAGTGCTCAGGGGGGAGCTGTTTTTT
cdr3_aa: CASSLLTVLRGELFF

clone_size: NA
d_call: TRBD2
v_call: TRBV7-2
j_call: TRBJ2-3
cdr3_nt: TGTGCCAGCAGCGTTAGATGGACTAGCGCCTATACGCAGTATTTT
cdr3_aa: CASSVRWTSAYTQYF

clone_size: NA
d_call: NA
v_call: TRBV14
j_call: TRBJ1-2
cdr3_nt: TGTGCCAGCAGCCAAGATAACCTAGACTATGGCTACACCTTC
cdr3_aa: CASSQDNLDYGYTF

clone_size: few
d_call: TRBD1
v_call: TRBV4-1
j_call: TRBJ1-2
cdr3_nt: TGCGCCAGCAGCCAAGATCGGGGGACAGCTAACTATGGCTACACCTTC
cdr3_aa: CASSQDRGTANYGYTF

clone_size: NA
d_call: TRBD1
v_call: TRBV10-3
j_call: TRBJ1-1
cdr3_nt: TGTGCCATCAGGGGGGTCACAGGGGGCACTGAAGCTTTCTTT
cdr3_aa: CAIRGVTGGTEAFF

clone_size: once
d_call: TRBD2
v_call: TRBV5-1
j_call: TRBJ2-1
cdr3_nt: TGCGCCAGCACCGACGTAGCGGGCTCCTACAATGAGCAGTTCTTC
cdr3_aa: CASTDVAGSYNEQFF

clone_size: NA
d_call: NA
v_call: TRBV18
j_call: TRBJ1-2
cdr3_nt: TGTGCCAGCTCACCTTCTCCGGGGTCCTATAACTATGGCTACACCTTC
cdr3_aa: CASSPSPGSYNYGYTF

clone_size: few
d_call: TRBD2
v_call: TRBV9
j_call: TRBJ2-4
cdr3_nt: TGTGCCAGCAGCGCCGCCCCGGGACTAGCGGGGGGGGGCCACGGAAACATTCAGTACTTC
cdr3_aa: CASSAAPGLAGGGHGNIQYF

clone_size: NA
d_call: TRBD2
v_call: TRBV10-1
j_call: TRBJ2-2
cdr3_nt: TGCGCCAGCCGGGGGGGATCGAACACCGGGGAGCTGTTTTTT
cdr3_aa: CASRGGSNTGELFF